The 19 T cell receptor beta chains below were found in one sample sequenced in a study of blood T cell repertoires in COVID-19. Here immunoSEQ multiplex PCR was the method, and the copy in TCRdb shows in-frame clones only, minus some. This table holds almost 400,000 clones, around 87% found once. The sample was peripheral blood. The receptors shown here come from a woman aged 60-75 years with COVID-19, enrolled during active disease.

J is TRBJ1-2 and V is TRBV10-3; TRBD1 might be the D (6 bases). The germline V gene has CDR1 ENHRY and CDR2 SYGVKD. The CDR3 runs 13 residues. The germline V and J ends were trimmed by 2 bases and 8 bases, with 12 bases remaining between them. DNA of the CDR3: TGTGCCATCAGTGAGACTAGCGGGGGCGGCTACACCTTC. This sequence encodes CAISETSGGGYTF.

Concerning this clone: At one end, the junction sequence differs from germline, possibly due to a read error. V usage is TRBV5-1 and J usage is TRBJ2-3; 13 bases line up with TRBD2. The length of the CDR3 is 17 residues. Germline V lookup: CDR1 SGHRS, CDR2 YFSETQ. CDR3 nucleotide sequence: TGCGCCAGCCGCTTGGGCCCGACTAGCGGGGGGCCAGATACGCAGTATTTT. The encoded protein is CASRLGPTSGGPDTQYF.

The chain is built from TRBV18 and TRBJ1-1; 8 bases line up with TRBD1. The trim removed 3 bases at V and 8 bases at J, leaving 11 bases unmatched. CDR1 KGHSH and CDR2 LQKENI come from the germline V gene. This CDR3 is built from 15 residues. The CDR3 loop reads CASSPPGQAAGEAFF. DNA of the CDR3: TGTGCCAGCTCACCTCCGGGACAGGCGGCGGGAGAAGCTTTCTTT. The full variable domain, in which reference TRBV18 and TRBJ1-1 provide the parts outside the CDR3, is NAGVMQNPRHLVRRRGQEARLRCSPMKGHSHVYWYRQLPEEGLKFMVYLQKENIIDESGMPKERFSAEFPKEGPSILRIQQVVRGDSAAYFCASSPPGQAAGEAFFGQGTRLTVV.

The V gene is TRBV6-5, the J gene TRBJ1-2; 10 positions agree with TRBD1. CDR1 is MNHEY and CDR2 is SVGAGI in the germline V gene. V dropped 5 bases and J dropped 6; count of bases not matched to a gene: 9. The CDR3 spans 15 residues. DNA of the CDR3: TGTGCCAGCAGTCCAAAGACAGGGGGCAGGGATGGCTACACCTTC. Protein: CASSPKTGGRDGYTF.

The chain carries TRBV5-4 and TRBJ1-1; 7 positions agree with TRBD1. Trimming removed 4 bases from V and 11 bases from J; junction bases left unmatched: 14. Germline V gene sequence: CDR1 SGHNT, CDR2 YYREEE (reference sequence). This CDR3 comprises 14 residues. CDR3 DNA sequence: TGTGCCAGCAGCCGTAGACGGACAGGACTCTATGCTTTCTTT. This codes for CASSRRRTGLYAFF.

The V call is TRBV7-2, the J call TRBJ1-1; D not certain. The CDR3 totals 12 residues. Trimming took off 2 bases at V and 8 bases at J, with 9 bases between the two ends. The germline gives CDR1 SGHTA, CDR2 FQGNSA. The chain's CDR3 is CASSLSVAEAFF. For the CDR3, the DNA is TGTGCCAGCAGCTTATCTGTCGCGGAAGCTTTCTTT.

This chain uses TRBV3-1 (or the pseudogene TRBV3-2) with TRBJ2-1, with a weak D call TRBD1 (5 bases). The CDR3 loop spans 15 amino acids. Per the germline V gene, CDR1 is LGHDT and CDR2 is YNNKEL (reference sequence). Trimming left V 5 bases short and J 5 bases short, with 16 bases between. The chain's CDR3 is CASSSGHQKNNEQFF. The CDR3 bases are TGTGCCAGCAGCTCCGGACACCAAAAAAACAATGAGCAGTTCTTC.

The V gene is TRBV7-9, the J gene TRBJ1-1; 12 bases are a match to TRBD1. The CDR3 length is 17 residues. V lost 2 bases to trimming and J lost 3 bases; unmatched junction nucleotides: 7. Germline CDR1 is SEHNR and CDR2 is FQNEAQ (reference sequence). Here the CDR3 DNA reads TGTGCCAGCAGCTTATTGAGGGGACAGGGGGCATACACTGAAGCTTTCTTT. Its translation: CASSLLRGQGAYTEAFF.

The V and J genes are TRBV29-1 and TRBJ2-1; 8 bases are a match to TRBD2. The CDR3 totals 16 residues. Trimming at V came to 0 bases and at J to 7 bases, leaving 11 bases not matched to a gene. CDR1 and CDR2 from the germline V gene are SQVTM and ANQGSEA. In DNA form, the CDR3 reads TGCAGCGTTGAAGAGGTATTGGCGGGGGGTCGTAATGAGCAGTTCTTC. It encodes CSVEEVLAGGRNEQFF.

The chain has TRBV7-8 and TRBJ2-7; 8 nucleotides agree with TRBD1. CDR1 is SGHVS and CDR2 is FQNEAQ in the germline V gene. J gave up 4 bases and V 6 bases, and 8 bases lay outside the gene matches. There are 14 residues in the CDR3. The CDR3 sequence: CASRPQGAIYEQYF. The CDR3 DNA reads as TGTGCCAGCAGACCTCAGGGGGCGATATACGAGCAGTACTTC.

The chain carries TRBV24-1 and TRBJ2-1, with TRBD2 identical over 8 bases. The V and J ends lost 2 bases and 8 bases, in that order; junction bases with no gene match: 10. CDR1 is KGHDR, CDR2 SFDVKD, per germline. The length of the CDR3 is 16 residues. The CDR3 region is CATSDSGSIGRDEQFF. The CDR3 coding sequence is TGTGCCACCAGTGATTCTGGTAGTATCGGGAGGGATGAGCAGTTCTTC.

The chain uses TRBV30 and TRBJ1-2; 8 bases fit TRBD1. CDR3 size: 12 residues. Germline trimming cut 5 bases from V and 5 bases from J; bases unmatched to any gene: 4. Germline V gene lookup returns CDR1 GTSNPN and CDR2 SVGIG (reference sequence). The CDR3 loop is CAWAQGVYGYTF. Here the CDR3 DNA reads TGTGCCTGGGCACAGGGGGTTTATGGCTACACCTTC.

The chain links TRBV5-1 to TRBJ1-1; D possibly corresponds to TRBD1 (6 bases). Trimming removed 4 bases from V and 1 base from J, with 14 bases in between. Germline CDR1 and CDR2: SGHRS and YFSETQ. There are 15 residues in the CDR3. The CDR3 sequence: CASSQFGRGNTEAFF. CDR3 DNA: TGCGCCAGCAGCCAATTCGGCAGGGGGAACACTGAAGCTTTCTTT.

This clone was detected once. The J gene is TRBJ1-2, the V gene TRBV27, with 9 bases identical to TRBD1. Trimming cost V 4 bases and J 1 base; bases outside gene matches: 7. CDR1 and CDR2 (germline): MNHEY, SMNVEV (reference sequence). The CDR3 is 16 residues long. Here the CDR3 DNA reads TGTGCCAGCAGTTCCCCCGGGACAGGGAGTAACTATGGCTACACCTTC. Residues: CASSSPGTGSNYGYTF.

The chain links TRBV5-7 to TRBJ2-2; 7 bases are a match to TRBD1. TRBV5-7 is placed among ORFs of uncertain function. CDR3 length: 17 amino acids. Trimming removed 6 bases from V and 1 base from J; junction bases left unmatched: 12. CDR3 sequence reads: CASTSLMAGGNTGELFF. The CDR3 DNA reads TGTGCCAGCACCTCTTTAATGGCAGGGGGGAACACCGGGGAGCTGTTTTTT.

The chain joins TRBV4-1 to TRBJ2-7; 11 nucleotides agree with TRBD2. CDR1 MGHRA and CDR2 YSYEKL come from the germline V gene. CDR3 size: 15 residues. The ends lost 1 base at V and 4 bases at J; junction bases unmatched: 3. The chain's CDR3 is CASSQGLAGGYEQYF. The CDR3 nucleotides read TGCGCCAGCAGCCAAGGGCTAGCGGGGGGATACGAGCAGTACTTC.

The chain is built from TRBV30 and TRBJ2-5; 10 bases line up with TRBD2. The CDR3 length is 14 residues. CDR1 and CDR2 (germline): GTSNPN, SVGIG (reference sequence). After removal of 3 bases from V and 5 bases from J, the junction contained 6 bases not matched to a gene. The CDR3 loop is CAWRLAGAGETQYF. The CDR3 nucleotides are TGTGCCTGGAGGCTAGCGGGGGCAGGGGAGACCCAGTACTTC. Complete variable domain (other parts from reference TRBV30 and TRBJ2-5): SQTIHQWPATLVQPVGSPLSLECTVEGTSNPNLYWYRQAAGRGLQLLFYSVGIGQISSEVPQNLSASRPQDRQFILSSKKLLLSDSGFYLCAWRLAGAGETQYFGPGTRLLVL.

This chain uses TRBV19 with TRBJ1-6; 7 bases are a match to TRBD1. The CDR3 contains 16 residues. Trimming cost V 4 bases and J 3 bases; bases outside gene matches: 6. Germline loops: CDR1 LNHDA, CDR2 SQIVND (reference sequence). CDR3 DNA sequence: TGTGCCAGTAGTACCCGGGACAGCTTCTATAATTCACCCCTCCACTTT. Protein product: CASSTRDSFYNSPLHF.

Details on this clone: Other DNA sequences in the sample encode the same CDR3. This chain uses TRBV6-1 with TRBJ1-2, with D maybe TRBD1 (6 bases). Trimming removed 3 bases at V and 8 bases at J, with 10 bases between. CDR1 and CDR2 (germline): MNHNS, SASEGT. The CDR3 has 12 amino acids. As DNA, the CDR3 is TGTGCCAGCAGTGAGAGAGGGGGAGGCTACACCTTC. Translated: CASSERGGGYTF.